The TCR beta chain described here comes from a study of blood T cells in healthy people across ages. Study conclusions and caveats: The lack of PBMC sorting stopped any conclusive naive versus antigen-experienced comparison. Per-million-T-cell TCR beta diversity fell roughly linearly with age.

Germline V gene data show CDR1 as SGDLS and CDR2 as YYNGEE. The junction had 7 bases not matched to a gene; V was cut back by 3 bases and J by 3 bases. The CDR3 is 18 amino acids. Comment on this clonotype: Its antigen is undetermined.

A second PCR of roughly 7 to 11 cycles used a sample-barcoded 5' primer and a J-beta primer mix. TCRdb independently ran MiXCR on the 5' RACE reads; one entry per CDR3 protein. Of about a million distinct CDR3 sequences listed, just over 50% are singletons. Sequencing used blood. This sequence joins TRBV9 and TRBJ2-2; 14 bases fit TRBD2. The clonotype was recovered from a woman aged 55-70 years in good health. The CDR3 DNA is TGTGCCAGCAGCGCCGGGACTAGCGGGAGCAGGGACACCGGGGAGCTGTTTTTT. Amino acid sequence: CASSAGTSGSRDTGELFF. Using reference TRBV9 and TRBJ2-2 for the parts outside the CDR3, the full variable domain is DSGVTQTPKHLITATGQRVTLRCSPRSGDLSVYWYQQSLDQGLQFLIQYYNGEERAKGNILERFSAQQFPDLHSELNLSSLELGDSALYFCASSAGTSGSRDTGELFFGEGSRLTVL.